This entry lists 20 T cell receptor beta chains sequenced from one sample in a study of technical replicates of blood from a few donors. The protocol was immunoSEQ multiplex PCR, while the TCRdb copy is restricted to in-frame clones and leaves out a portion. The table shows 65,000 to 80,000 clones, with approximately 95% occurring only once. Specimen: T cells isolated from PBMCs. The receptor source for this set is a human donor in good health.

The V gene is TRBV4-2, the J gene TRBJ1-2; perhaps TRBD1 as D (6 bases). Germline V CDR1 and CDR2: LGHNA, YNFKEQ. The CDR3 runs 16 residues. V lost 2 bases and J lost 5, with 18 bases in between. The CDR3 loop reads CASSQPTGQVHYGYTF. CDR3 bases: TGTGCCAGCAGCCAACCTACGGGACAAGTACATTATGGCTACACCTTC.

The chain joins TRBV30 to TRBJ2-7; weak D call: TRBD2 (5 bases). Deletions cut 3 bases from V and 5 bases from J, with 11 bases between. The CDR3 has 12 amino acids. The germline gives CDR1 GTSNPN, CDR2 SVGIG (reference sequence). CDR3 in amino acids: CAWRDRGHEQYF. The CDR3 DNA is TGTGCCTGGAGGGATAGAGGGCACGAGCAGTACTTC. Complete variable domain (other parts from reference TRBV30 and TRBJ2-7): SQTIHQWPATLVQPVGSPLSLECTVEGTSNPNLYWYRQAAGRGLQLLFYSVGIGQISSEVPQNLSASRPQDRQFILSSKKLLLSDSGFYLCAWRDRGHEQYFGPGTRLTVT.

The chain couples TRBV7-9 to TRBJ1-5, with unresolved D. CDR3 size: 14 residues. Germline lookup yields CDR1 SEHNR and CDR2 FQNEAQ (reference sequence). V lost 4 bases and J lost 0, with 7 bases in between. CDR3 sequence (DNA): TGTGCCAGCAGCTCGGGGTATAGCAATCAGCCCCAGCATTTT. Residues: CASSSGYSNQPQHF.

V and J are TRBV10-3 and TRBJ1-1; 9 bases are shared with TRBD1. In germline, CDR1 is ENHRY, CDR2 SYGVKD. Unmatched junction bases numbered 7, after V lost 4 bases and J lost 10 bases. The CDR3 has 13 residues. CDR3 coding DNA: TGTGCCATCAGTGGGGGACAGGGCGAGGGAGCTTTCTTT. This translates into CAISGGQGEGAFF.

The count of this clone is one. The chain employs TRBV25-1 and TRBJ2-7; TRBD1 matches 7 bases. The CDR3 is 13 residues long. The trim removed 3 bases at V and 7 bases at J, leaving 6 bases unmatched. Germline V gene sequence: CDR1 MGHDK, CDR2 SYGVNS. Here the CDR3 DNA reads TGTGCCAGCAGTGAGGACAGGTACAGGGAGCAGTACTTC. Translating it yields CASSEDRYREQYF.

The genes are TRBV5-4 and TRBJ2-7; 7 bases are a match to TRBD1. This CDR3 has 12 amino acids. Trimming at V came to 7 bases and at J to 5 bases, leaving 6 bases not matched to a gene. Germline V gives CDR1 SGHNT, CDR2 YYREEE (reference sequence). In DNA, the CDR3 is TGTGCCAGCTCAGAAGGGGGCCACGAGCAGTACTTC. As protein: CASSEGGHEQYF.

This chain uses TRBV6-6 with TRBJ2-3, with 7 bases that match TRBD2. The CDR3 runs 13 residues. With 8 bases clipped from V and 2 bases from J, the junction kept 4 bases outside the gene matches. The germline V gene encodes CDR1 MNHNY and CDR2 SVGAGI (reference sequence). The CDR3 sequence is CASALADTDTQYF. CDR3 bases: TGTGCCAGCGCGCTAGCGGACACAGATACGCAGTATTTT.

This clone has only one observation. The chain recombines TRBV29-1 with TRBJ2-5; D is unclear. Between the trimmed V and J ends, which lost 0 bases and 0 bases, there was a span of 5 bases. Germline CDR1 and CDR2: SQVTM and ANQGSEA. The CDR3 spans 13 residues. CDR3 sequence reads: CSVEDGYQETQYF. The CDR3, as DNA: TGCAGCGTTGAAGACGGGTACCAAGAGACCCAGTACTTC.

This clone is a singleton in its sample. The CDR3 coding sequence is TGTGCCAGCAGGGTAGACAGGGTACAAGAGACCCAGTACTTC. Its protein product is CASRVDRVQETQYF. V gene TRBV11-2 combines with J gene TRBJ2-5, with 7 bases identical to TRBD1. Trimming at V came to 6 bases and at J to 2 bases, leaving 6 bases not matched to a gene. CDR3 length: 14 residues. Germline CDR1 reads SGHAT; CDR2 reads FQNNGV.

The chain couples TRBV5-1 to TRBJ1-2, with a tentative D call TRBD1 (5 bases). V was clipped by 0 bases and J by 7 bases, with 10 bases between them. Germline V gene data show CDR1 as SGHRS and CDR2 as YFSETQ. This CDR3 has 13 residues. In DNA form, the CDR3 reads TGCGCCAGCAGCTTGGAAGGCAGGGCTGGCTACACCTTC. Translated, it gives CASSLEGRAGYTF.

The chain uses TRBV5-1 and TRBJ2-5; TRBD2 matches 11 bases. Germline V gives CDR1 SGHRS, CDR2 YFSETQ. The V segment lost 2 bases and the J segment 3 bases; nucleotides outside the gene matches: 9. The CDR3 extends over 17 amino acids. The DNA of the CDR3 is TGCGCCAGCAGCTTATCTCAGACTAGCGGGAAAGAAGAGACCCAGTACTTC. Translating gives CASSLSQTSGKEETQYF.

The chain combines TRBV27 with TRBJ1-1; 8 bases map to TRBD1. J lost 0 bases, V lost 3 bases, and 6 bases had no gene match. CDR1 and CDR2 (germline): MNHEY, SMNVEV (reference sequence). CDR3 length: 16 residues. CDR3 DNA sequence: TGTGCCAGCAGTTTCTCCAGGGGGCGGGTGAACACTGAAGCTTTCTTT. Its protein product is CASSFSRGRVNTEAFF.

The J gene is TRBJ2-3, the V gene TRBV18; D is perhaps TRBD1 (5 bases). The CDR3 has 17 residues. CDR1 and CDR2 (germline): KGHSH, LQKENI. The V end was cut by 3 bases, the J end by 0 bases, with 16 bases between. The CDR3 region is CASSPDGPGHSTDTQYF. The CDR3 nucleotides are TGTGCCAGCTCACCGGATGGACCCGGACATAGCACAGATACGCAGTATTTT.

The chain links TRBV6-1 to TRBJ1-2; D is perhaps TRBD1 (5 bases). V was shortened by 7 bases and J by 6 bases, with 21 bases between the two germline ends. In germline, CDR1 is MNHNS, CDR2 SASEGT. The CDR3 extends over 15 amino acids. The CDR3 coding sequence is TGTGCCAGCACCCCCCGAACGGGCAGGGAGGATGGCTACACCTTC. Translated: CASTPRTGREDGYTF.

The chain couples TRBV14 to TRBJ2-7, with 8 bases matching TRBD1. The CDR3 is made up of 16 amino acids. Germline values: CDR1 SGHDN, CDR2 FVKESK. The junction had 8 bases not matched to a gene; V was cut back by 4 bases and J by 0 bases. In nucleotides, the CDR3 is TGTGCCAGCAGCCGAGAGGACAGGGCCTCCTCCTACGAGCAGTACTTC. Amino acids: CASSREDRASSYEQYF.

CDR3 protein: CASKPGFSEAFF. The CDR3 DNA reads TGTGCCAGCAAACCGGGTTTCTCTGAAGCTTTCTTT. V gene TRBV28 combines with J gene TRBJ1-1; D is unresolved. Trimming cost V 7 bases and J 6 bases, with 12 bases left between them. The CDR3 length is 12 residues. Germline V CDR1 and CDR2: MDHEN, SYDVKM. The variable domain in full, completed from reference TRBV28 and TRBJ1-1, reads DVKVTQSSRYLVKRTGEKVFLECVQDMDHENMFWYRQDPGLGLRLIYFSYDVKMKEKGDIPEGYSVSREKKERFSLILESASTNQTSMYLCASKPGFSEAFFGQGTRLTVV.

The CDR3 sequence is CASSRAVAGSSYEQYF. Written as DNA, the CDR3 is TGTGCCAGCAGCCGCGCCGTGGCAGGCAGCTCCTACGAGCAGTACTTC. The chain employs TRBV6-6 and TRBJ2-7; D uncertain. V lost 6 bases to trimming and J lost 0 bases, with 18 bases between them. In germline, CDR1 is MNHNY, CDR2 SVGAGI (reference sequence). The CDR3 covers 16 residues.

The CDR3 DNA follows: TGTGCCAGCAGCGGGCAGGGGGCCGCCTACAATGAGCAGTTCTTC. It translates to CASSGQGAAYNEQFF. The chain is built from TRBV2 and TRBJ2-1; 8 bases line up with TRBD1. From germline, CDR1 is SNHLY and CDR2 FYNNEI. The CDR3 length is 15 residues. Unmatched junction bases numbered 6, after V lost 6 bases and J lost 2 bases.

This clone was observed a few times. The V and J genes are TRBV9 and TRBJ1-1, with TRBD1 matching over 8 bases. The CDR3 is 12 residues long. Germline V gene data show CDR1 as SGDLS and CDR2 as YYNGEE. The ends lost 4 bases at V and 7 bases at J; junction bases unmatched: 3. The CDR3, as DNA: TGTGCCAGCAGCCCAGGGGGCCTTGAAGCTTTCTTT. Translated: CASSPGGLEAFF.

The rearrangement uses TRBV6-6 and TRBJ2-7; 8 nucleotides agree with TRBD2. Germline V lookup: CDR1 MNHNY, CDR2 SVGAGI (reference sequence). The CDR3 has 13 residues. The V and J ends lost 9 bases and 4 bases, in that order; junction bases with no gene match: 8. Here the CDR3 reads CASTGGLAYEQYF. The CDR3 bases are TGTGCCAGTACGGGGGGGCTAGCTTACGAGCAGTACTTC.